The clone carrying this TCR beta chain was seen a single time. The CDR3 runs to 14 residues. CDR1 and CDR2 from the germline V gene are MRHNA and SNTAGT. Trimming removed 10 bases from V and 6 bases from J; junction bases left unmatched: 11. This specimen comes from a study of OX40 agonist ivuxolimab in advanced cancers. Clones were read by immunoSEQ multiplex PCR, and TCRdb kept only the in-frame ones, dropping some. Of some 110,000 clones detected, approximately 92% appear once; the ten largest clones hold 0.15% to 0.17%. The sample consisted of CD4+ or CD8+ T cells sorted from blood, taken in a trial of the OX40 agonist ivuxolimab. The clonotype comes from an adult with an advanced solid tumor such as melanoma, head and neck, liver or kidney cancer. J is TRBJ2-1 and V is TRBV6-4, with TRBD2 matching 8 bases. The CDR3 coding sequence is TGTGCCACCCAAGGGAGGCTAGCGGGCAATGAGCAGTTCTTC. Its protein product is CATQGRLAGNEQFF.